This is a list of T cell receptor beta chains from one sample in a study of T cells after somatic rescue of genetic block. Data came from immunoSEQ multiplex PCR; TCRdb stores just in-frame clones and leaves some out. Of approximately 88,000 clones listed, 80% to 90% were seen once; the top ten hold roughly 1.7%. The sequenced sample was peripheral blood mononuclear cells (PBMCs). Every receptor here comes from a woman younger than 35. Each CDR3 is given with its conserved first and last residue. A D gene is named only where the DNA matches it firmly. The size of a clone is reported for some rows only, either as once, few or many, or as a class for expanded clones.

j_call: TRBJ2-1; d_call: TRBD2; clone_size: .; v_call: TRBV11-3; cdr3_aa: CASRPAPMREGSNEQFF; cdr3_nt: TGTGCCAGCAGGCCCGCTCCAATGCGGGAGGGGTCCAATGAGCAGTTCTTC
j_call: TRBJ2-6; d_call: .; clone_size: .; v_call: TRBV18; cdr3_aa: CASSSRSGANVLTF; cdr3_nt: TGTGCCAGCTCATCCCGCTCTGGGGCCAACGTCCTGACTTTC
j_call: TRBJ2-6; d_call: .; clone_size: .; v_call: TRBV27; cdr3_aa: CATLQGSGANVLTF; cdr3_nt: TGTGCCACTCTTCAGGGCTCTGGGGCCAACGTCCTGACTTTC
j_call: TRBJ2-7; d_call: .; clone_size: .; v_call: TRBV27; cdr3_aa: CASSPPRGRLIYEQYF; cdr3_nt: TGTGCCAGCAGTCCCCCCCGGGGGAGGCTGATCTACGAGCAGTACTTC
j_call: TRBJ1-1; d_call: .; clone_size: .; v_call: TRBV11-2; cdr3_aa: CASSLVSAEAFF; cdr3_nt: TGTGCCAGCAGCTTAGTAAGTGCTGAAGCTTTCTTT
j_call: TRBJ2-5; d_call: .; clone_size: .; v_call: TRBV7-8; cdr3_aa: CASSLAPSGGNKETQYF; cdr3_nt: TGTGCCAGCAGCTTAGCCCCCTCGGGCGGGAATAAAGAGACCCAGTACTTC
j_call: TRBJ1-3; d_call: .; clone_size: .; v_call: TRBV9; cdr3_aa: CASSLDSGATDGNTIYF; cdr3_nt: TGTGCCAGCAGCCTAGATTCCGGGGCGACTGATGGAAACACCATATATTTT
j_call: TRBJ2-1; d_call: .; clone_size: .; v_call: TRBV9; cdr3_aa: CASSVKETYNEQFF; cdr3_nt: TGTGCCAGCAGCGTAAAGGAGACTTACAATGAGCAGTTCTTC
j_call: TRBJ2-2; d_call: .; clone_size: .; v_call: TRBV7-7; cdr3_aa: CASSLGEGLGGELFF; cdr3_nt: TGTGCTAGCAGCTTAGGAGAAGGGCTTGGCGGGGAGCTGTTTTTT
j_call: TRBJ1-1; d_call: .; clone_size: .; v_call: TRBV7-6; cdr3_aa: CASSLEGGSTEAFF; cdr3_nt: TGTGCCAGCAGCTTGGAGGGGGGGAGCACTGAAGCTTTCTTT
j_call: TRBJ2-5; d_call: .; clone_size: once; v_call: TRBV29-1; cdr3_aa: CSVHRDSKETQYF; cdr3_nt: TGCAGCGTCCACCGGGACTCTAAAGAGACCCAGTACTTC
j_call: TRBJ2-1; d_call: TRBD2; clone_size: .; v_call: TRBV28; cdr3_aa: CASSLRGLAYNEQFF; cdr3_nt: TGTGCCAGCAGTTTACGCGGACTAGCATACAATGAGCAGTTCTTC
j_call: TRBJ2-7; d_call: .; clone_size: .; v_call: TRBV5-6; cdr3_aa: CASSPWTIKGSREQYF; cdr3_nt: TGTGCCAGCAGCCCCTGGACTATTAAGGGGTCTCGGGAGCAGTACTTC
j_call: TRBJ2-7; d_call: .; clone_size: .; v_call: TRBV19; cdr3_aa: CASSMWGTAYEQYF; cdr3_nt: TGTGCCAGTAGTATGTGGGGAACGGCCTACGAGCAGTACTTC
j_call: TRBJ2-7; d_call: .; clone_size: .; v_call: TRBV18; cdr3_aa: CASSRDLDSPGEQYF; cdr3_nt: TGTGCCAGCTCACGCGATTTGGACAGCCCGGGGGAGCAGTACTTC
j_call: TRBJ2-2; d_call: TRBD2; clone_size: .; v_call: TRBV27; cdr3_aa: CASRAGGETGELFF; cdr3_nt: TGTGCCAGCAGAGCGGGAGGGGAAACCGGGGAGCTGTTTTTT
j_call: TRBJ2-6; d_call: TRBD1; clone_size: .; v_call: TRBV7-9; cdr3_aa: CATPGQGASGANVLTF; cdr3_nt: TGTGCCACCCCGGGACAGGGGGCTTCTGGGGCCAACGTCCTGACTTTC